The entry that follows covers one T cell receptor (beta chain) sequence. Its antigen remains unidentified. Clones were sequenced by immunoSEQ multiplex PCR, and TCRdb holds only the in-frame ones, with some missing. Of roughly 2.5 million clones in the sample, around 94% are singletons; the top ten hold over 0.12%. The data were obtained in a study of shared clonotypes between healthy human individuals. Study overall: For every donor, three CD4 naive, three CD4 memory, two CD8 naive and one CD8 memory plates were used.

Notes on the study in general: What rarefaction showed was incomplete sorted-subset sequencing despite large depth. In having few donors, the study represented limited genetic and exposure-history diversity.

The V and J ends lost 3 bases and 6 bases respectively, with 6 bases between them. This CDR3 region has 11 residues. The germline gives CDR1 GTSNPN, CDR2 SVGIG (reference sequence). Caucasian adults residing in Nashville, Tennessee made up all the donors. The rearrangement links TRBV30 to TRBJ2-1; D gene unclear. The sequencing input was naive CD4+ T cells sorted from blood. Subset denoted: CD45RA+ positively selected. This sequence originates from a young man in good health. CDR3 region: CAWSPSNEQFF. For the CDR3, the DNA is TGTGCCTGGAGCCCGTCCAATGAGCAGTTCTTC.